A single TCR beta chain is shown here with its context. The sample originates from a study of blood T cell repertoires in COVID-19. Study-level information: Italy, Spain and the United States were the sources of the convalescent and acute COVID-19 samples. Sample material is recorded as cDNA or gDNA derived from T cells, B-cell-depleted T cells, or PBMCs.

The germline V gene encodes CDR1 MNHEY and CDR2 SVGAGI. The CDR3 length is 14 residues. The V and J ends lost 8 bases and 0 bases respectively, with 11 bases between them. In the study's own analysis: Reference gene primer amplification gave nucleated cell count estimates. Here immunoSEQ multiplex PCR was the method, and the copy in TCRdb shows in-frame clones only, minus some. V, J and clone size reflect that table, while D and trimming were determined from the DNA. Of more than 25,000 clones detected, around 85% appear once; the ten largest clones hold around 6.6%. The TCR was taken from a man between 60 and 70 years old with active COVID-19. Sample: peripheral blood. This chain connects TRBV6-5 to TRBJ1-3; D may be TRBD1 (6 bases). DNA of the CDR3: TGTGCCAGCCGAGACAGGTTCTCTGGAAACACCATATATTTT. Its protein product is CASRDRFSGNTIYF.